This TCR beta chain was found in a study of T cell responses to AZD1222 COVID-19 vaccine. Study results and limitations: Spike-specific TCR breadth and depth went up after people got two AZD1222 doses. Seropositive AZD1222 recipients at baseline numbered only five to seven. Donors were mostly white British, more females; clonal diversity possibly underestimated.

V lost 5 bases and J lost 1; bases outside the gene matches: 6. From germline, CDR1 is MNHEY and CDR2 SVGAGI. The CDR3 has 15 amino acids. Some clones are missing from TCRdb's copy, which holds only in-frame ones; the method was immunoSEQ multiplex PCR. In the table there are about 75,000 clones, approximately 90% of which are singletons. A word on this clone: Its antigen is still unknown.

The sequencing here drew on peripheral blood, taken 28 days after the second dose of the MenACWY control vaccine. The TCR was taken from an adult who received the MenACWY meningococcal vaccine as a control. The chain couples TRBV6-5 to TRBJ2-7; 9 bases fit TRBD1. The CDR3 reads CASSRTGEGSYEQYF. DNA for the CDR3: TGTGCCAGCAGTAGGACAGGGGAAGGGTCCTACGAGCAGTACTTC.